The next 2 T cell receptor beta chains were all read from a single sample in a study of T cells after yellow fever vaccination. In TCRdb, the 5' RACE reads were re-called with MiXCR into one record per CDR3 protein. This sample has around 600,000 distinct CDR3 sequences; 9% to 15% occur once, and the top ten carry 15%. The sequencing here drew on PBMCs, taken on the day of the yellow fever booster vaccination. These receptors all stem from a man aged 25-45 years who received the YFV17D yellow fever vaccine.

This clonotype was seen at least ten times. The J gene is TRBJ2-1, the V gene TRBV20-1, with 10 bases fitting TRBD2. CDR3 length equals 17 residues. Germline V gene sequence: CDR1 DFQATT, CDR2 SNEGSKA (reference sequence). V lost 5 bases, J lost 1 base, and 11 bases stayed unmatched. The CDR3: CSAGMTGLADSYNEQFF. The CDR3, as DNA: TGCAGTGCTGGAATGACAGGACTAGCGGATTCCTACAATGAGCAGTTCTTC.

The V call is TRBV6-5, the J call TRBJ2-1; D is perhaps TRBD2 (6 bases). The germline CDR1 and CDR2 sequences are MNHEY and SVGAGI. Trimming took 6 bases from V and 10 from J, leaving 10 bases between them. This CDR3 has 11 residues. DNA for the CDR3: TGTGCCAGCAGGAGACTAGGGGAGCAGTTCTTC. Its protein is CASRRLGEQFF.